This TCR beta chain was identified during a study of CD8 T cells in Susac syndrome. The RNA input was roughly 0.45 to 1 ug, and it was reverse transcribed with random hexamers. Each CDR3 protein is one row after TCRdb ran MiXCR on the immunoSEQ multiplex PCR reads. Altogether under 200,000 distinct CDR3 sequences are present, around 94% being singletons, with the ten largest covering roughly 0.13%. Germline V gene lookup returns CDR1 SGHNT and CDR2 YYREEE (reference sequence). CDR3 length equals 15 residues. The germline V and J ends were trimmed by 3 bases and 3 bases, with 16 bases remaining between them.

This chain uses TRBV5-4 with TRBJ2-7; possibly TRBD1 for D (6 bases). The receptor's source is a human donor in good health. Material for sequencing was CD4+ T cells from PBMCs. As DNA, the CDR3 is TGTGCCAGCAGCTCTTTCAGCAGGGGAGACTACGAGCAGTACTTC. Translation gives CASSSFSRGDYEQYF.